One sample yielded the 32 T cell receptor beta chains listed below, sequenced in a study of blood T cell repertoires in COVID-19. Profiled with immunoSEQ multiplex PCR; TCRdb holds only in-frame clones, not every one. The data contain 300,000 to 450,000 clones, around nine tenths of them seen just once; the ten biggest clones take up about 1.2%. The sample taken for sequencing was PBMCs or T cells enriched from blood (not recorded which). These receptors originate from a woman aged 18-29 years who had recovered from COVID-19.

This clone was seen once. The chain combines TRBV5-1 with TRBJ1-2; TRBD1 agrees at 7 bases. The CDR3 is made up of 13 amino acids. The ends lost 0 bases at V and 4 bases at J; junction bases unmatched: 0. The germline V gene encodes CDR1 SGHRS and CDR2 YFSETQ. Here the CDR3 reads CASSLGTGYGYTF. CDR3 nucleotides: TGCGCCAGCAGCTTGGGGACAGGCTATGGCTACACCTTC.

This chain connects TRBV5-5 to TRBJ1-3; D gene ambiguous. The germline V gene has CDR1 SGHKS and CDR2 YYEKEE (reference sequence). The CDR3 is 16 amino acids. Deletions cut 3 bases from V and 1 base from J, with 14 bases between. In DNA form, the CDR3 reads TGTGCCAGCAGCTCCTTGGCGGGTGGATCTGGAAACACCATATATTTT. It yields the protein CASSSLAGGSGNTIYF.

V usage is TRBV3-1 (or the pseudogene TRBV3-2) and J usage is TRBJ2-7, with TRBD1 identical over 9 bases. This CDR3 has 15 amino acids. The V and J ends lost 5 bases and 6 bases, in that order; junction bases with no gene match: 11. CDR1 LGHDT and CDR2 YNNKEL come from the germline V gene (reference sequence). The CDR3 spells CASSAPGTGISEQYF. The CDR3 DNA reads as TGTGCCAGCAGCGCTCCCGGGACAGGGATTTCCGAGCAGTACTTC.

The chain carries TRBV5-6 and TRBJ1-5; D possibly corresponds to TRBD1 (5 bases). V shed 3 bases and J shed 7 bases, with 14 bases lying between them. The CDR3 extends over 14 amino acids. Germline V gene data show CDR1 as SGHDT and CDR2 as YYEEEE. Here the CDR3 reads CASSSRTPGQPQHF. CDR3 DNA: TGTGCCAGCAGCTCCAGGACGCCAGGGCAGCCCCAGCATTTT.

The V call is TRBV27, the J call TRBJ2-7, with a tentative D call TRBD1 (6 bases). Trimming stripped 7 bases from V and 4 bases from J, with 17 bases between. The CDR3 has 14 residues. Germline V lookup: CDR1 MNHEY, CDR2 SMNVEV (reference sequence). The CDR3 here is CASTTYRVGYEQYF. Here the CDR3 DNA reads TGTGCCAGCACTACCTACAGGGTTGGGTACGAGCAGTACTTC.

The rearrangement joins TRBV20-1 to TRBJ1-2, with D unclear. Germline V gives CDR1 DFQATT, CDR2 SNEGSKA (reference sequence). The V gene lost 3 bases and the J gene lost 8 bases, with 13 bases spanning the gap. This CDR3 spans 12 amino acids. CDR3 sequence (DNA): TGCAGTGCTAGTCGCCATTCCGGGGGCTACACCTTC. Residues: CSASRHSGGYTF.

This clone turned up a few times. The V call is TRBV11-3, the J call TRBJ2-1, with D maybe TRBD2 (5 bases). Germline lookup yields CDR1 SGHNT and CDR2 YENEEA. Trimming pared 5 bases from V and 7 bases from J, leaving 15 bases between. This CDR3 has 14 amino acids. The CDR3 region is CASSLSGGRNEQFF. The CDR3 DNA follows: TGTGCCAGCAGCCTCTCGGGCGGGCGTAATGAGCAGTTCTTC. Full variable domain (rest looked up from reference TRBV11-3 and TRBJ2-1): EAGVVQSPRYKIIEKKQPVAFWCNPISGHNTLYWYLQNLGQGPELLIRYENEEAVDDSQLPKDRFSAERLKGVDSTLKIQPAELGDSAVYLCASSLSGGRNEQFFGPGTRLTVL.

The V call is TRBV24-1, the J call TRBJ2-5; D perhaps matches TRBD2 (6 bases). Trimming shortened V by 2 bases and J by 4 bases, and 13 bases separated the two germline ends. CDR1 and CDR2 from the germline V gene are KGHDR and SFDVKD. The CDR3 spans 15 residues. CDR3 protein: CATSDYREITETQYF. Here the CDR3 DNA reads TGTGCCACCAGTGATTACCGGGAGATAACAGAGACCCAGTACTTC.

As DNA, the CDR3 is TGTGCCAGTAGTGACGTAGCGGATCAAGAGACCCAGTACTTC. Translated: CASSDVADQETQYF. This chain connects TRBV19 to TRBJ2-5, with D maybe TRBD2 (6 bases). Germline assignment: CDR1 LNHDA and CDR2 SQIVND (reference sequence). The CDR3 runs 14 residues. V was shortened by 5 bases and J by 2 bases, with 12 bases between the two germline ends.

The DNA for the CDR3 is TGTGCCAGTAGTCCCAGGACAGGGGGAAACCAAGAGACCCAGTACTTC. Translating it yields CASSPRTGGNQETQYF. The chain joins TRBV19 to TRBJ2-5; 10 positions match TRBD1. Germline V CDR1 and CDR2: LNHDA, SQIVND (reference sequence). With 5 bases clipped from V and 0 bases from J, the junction kept 6 bases outside the gene matches. This CDR3 spans 16 amino acids.

J is TRBJ2-7 and V is TRBV30, with D possibly TRBD1 on 5 matching bases. This CDR3 is 16 amino acids long. Germline V gene data show CDR1 as GTSNPN and CDR2 as SVGIG (reference sequence). V shed 2 bases and J shed 5 bases, with 22 bases lying between them. The CDR3 coding sequence is TGTGCCTGGAGTCCAACCGAGGTCAGGGAAGTCGACGAGCAGTACTTC. It codes for CAWSPTEVREVDEQYF. The variable domain in full, with the rest retrieved from reference TRBV30 and TRBJ2-7, is SQTIHQWPATLVQPVGSPLSLECTVEGTSNPNLYWYRQAAGRGLQLLFYSVGIGQISSEVPQNLSASRPQDRQFILSSKKLLLSDSGFYLCAWSPTEVREVDEQYFGPGTRLTVT.

J is TRBJ1-5 and V is TRBV18; D gene ambiguous. V gave up 3 bases and J gave up 7 bases, with 13 bases separating them. Looked up from germline, CDR1 is KGHSH and CDR2 is LQKENI. This CDR3 is built from 14 residues. The CDR3 here is CASSPSTDSQPQHF. Here the CDR3 DNA reads TGTGCCAGCTCACCTTCGACGGACTCGCAGCCCCAGCATTTT.

Remarks on this clone: Possible read error: a much larger clone is one base away. J is TRBJ1-1 and V is TRBV14; D gene uncertain. The CDR3 totals 12 residues. Germline-derived CDR1 and CDR2 are SGHDN and FVKESK. V was pared by 4 bases and J by 10 bases, with 13 bases between. This chain's CDR3 is CASSPFLGRAFF. Written as DNA, the CDR3 is TGTGCCAGCAGCCCCTTTCTGGGGAGAGCTTTCTTT.

The chain links TRBV3-1 (or the pseudogene TRBV3-2) to TRBJ1-2; D may be TRBD1 (6 bases). Germline V gives CDR1 LGHDT, CDR2 YNNKEL (reference sequence). The CDR3 totals 16 residues. The ends were cut back, 3 bases at V and 4 bases at J, with 18 bases in the middle. CDR3 sequence: CASSQKQGHFLYGYTF. CDR3 DNA: TGTGCCAGCAGCCAGAAACAGGGCCACTTCCTCTATGGCTACACCTTC.

The CDR3 DNA follows: TGTGCCTGGAGTGTACGAGGGGGCGCGGGTCAGCCCCAGCATTTT. It codes for CAWSVRGGAGQPQHF. The chain links TRBV30 to TRBJ1-5; 7 bases map to TRBD1. The CDR3 sequence is 15 residues long. J lost 6 bases, V lost 0 bases, and 8 bases had no gene match. From germline, CDR1 is GTSNPN and CDR2 SVGIG (reference sequence).

The chain employs TRBV5-1 and TRBJ1-3; 9 bases map to TRBD1. The CDR3 extends over 15 amino acids. Germline CDR1 is SGHRS and CDR2 is YFSETQ. V was clipped by 4 bases and J by 0 bases; unmatched bases: 2. The CDR3 protein is CASSMGQGSGNTIYF. The CDR3 DNA reads TGCGCCAGCAGCATGGGACAGGGCTCTGGAAACACCATATATTTT.

J is TRBJ2-3 and V is TRBV5-4, with 11 bases matching TRBD1. This CDR3 contains 16 residues. After removal of 0 bases from V and 1 base from J, the junction contained 1 base not matched to a gene. Germline CDR1 reads SGHNT; CDR2 reads YYREEE (reference sequence). The CDR3 loop reads CASSLGGQGGTDTQYF. The DNA of the CDR3 is TGTGCCAGCAGCTTGGGGGGACAGGGGGGCACAGATACGCAGTATTTT.

V usage is TRBV7-2 and J usage is TRBJ2-5; possibly TRBD2 for D (7 bases). Germline values: CDR1 SGHTA, CDR2 FQGNSA. Trimming took off 5 bases at V and 2 bases at J, with 15 bases between the two ends. This CDR3 comprises 15 residues. The CDR3 loop reads CASSPMGGAQETQYF. As DNA, the CDR3 is TGTGCCAGCAGCCCAATGGGGGGGGCACAAGAGACCCAGTACTTC.

This chain connects TRBV11-3 to TRBJ2-3; maybe TRBD2 (5 bases). The CDR3 extends over 14 amino acids. The germline V gene encodes CDR1 SGHNT and CDR2 YENEEA. V lost 5 bases, J lost 3 bases, and 12 bases lay in between. CDR3: CASSPGVTTDTQYF. The CDR3 nucleotides read TGTGCCAGCAGCCCCGGGGTTACGACAGATACGCAGTATTTT.

The genes are TRBV7-9 and TRBJ1-2; D is uncertain. V was cut by 5 bases and J by 8 bases, with 15 bases left in between. The CDR3 covers 13 residues. Germline-derived CDR1 and CDR2 are SEHNR and FQNEAQ (reference sequence). CDR3 sequence (DNA): TGTGCCAGCAGCGTGGGCCAGATAGAGGGCTACACCTTC. Its protein is CASSVGQIEGYTF.

This chain uses TRBV19 with TRBJ1-1; D is unresolved. This CDR3 comprises 15 residues. V lost 3 bases and J lost 5, with 16 bases in between. Germline CDR1 is LNHDA and CDR2 is SQIVND (reference sequence). The CDR3 spells CASSIGGERITEAFF. Written as DNA, the CDR3 is TGTGCCAGTAGTATCGGCGGTGAAAGGATTACTGAAGCTTTCTTT.

This sequence joins TRBV5-4 and TRBJ2-5; TRBD1 is a possible D gene (5 bases). CDR1 is SGHNT, CDR2 YYREEE, per germline (reference sequence). This CDR3 has 16 residues. Trimming took 2 bases from V and 1 from J, leaving 15 bases between them. CDR3 DNA sequence: TGTGCCAGCAGCTTCTCGACAGCGTTAGGCCAAGAGACCCAGTACTTC. Translation gives CASSFSTALGQETQYF.

This clone was counted a few times. The chain's CDR3 is CASLLRQGGEKLFF. CDR3 coding DNA: TGTGCCAGCCTCCTTCGACAGGGCGGAGAAAAACTGTTTTTT. The chain uses TRBV6-5 and TRBJ1-4; TRBD1 agrees at 7 bases. The CDR3 is made up of 14 amino acids. CDR1 and CDR2 (germline): MNHEY, SVGAGI. Trimming took 8 bases from V and 8 from J; bases not matched to a gene: 11.

V usage is TRBV3-1 (or the pseudogene TRBV3-2) and J usage is TRBJ2-3; TRBD2 agrees at 7 bases. Losses at the gene ends were 0 bases for V and 0 bases for J; bases not matched to a gene: 3. Germline loops: CDR1 LGHDT, CDR2 YNNKEL (reference sequence). The CDR3 totals 16 residues. The CDR3 bases are TGTGCCAGCAGCCAAGACTGGGGGGGGAGCACAGATACGCAGTATTTT. This sequence encodes CASSQDWGGSTDTQYF.

The genes are TRBV12-3 or TRBV12-4 and TRBJ1-1; the match to TRBD1 covers 7 bases. The CDR3 is 12 residues long. V gave up 3 bases and J gave up 9 bases; unmatched junction bases: 4. CDR3 sequence reads: CASSFRRGQAFF. DNA for the CDR3: TGTGCCAGCAGTTTCAGAAGGGGGCAAGCTTTCTTT.

Turning to this clone: This CDR3 is missing its conserved last phenylalanine or tryptophan, likely due to a read error. The limits of the CDR3 on the DNA are not certain, so only TCRdb's listed CDR3 is given. The rearrangement joins TRBV4-3 to TRBJ2-7; the DNA was not used to check the table's D call, TRBD1. Germline V gene sequence: CDR1 LGHNA, CDR2 YSLEER. The CDR3 region is 14 residues in length, termini included. CDR3 loop: CASSQEVEAGGIFL.

The V call is TRBV2, the J call TRBJ1-2, with 7 bases lining up with TRBD1. This CDR3 comprises 14 residues. Germline assignment: CDR1 SNHLY and CDR2 FYNNEI. The J segment lost 4 bases and the V segment lost 8 bases, leaving 10 bases of the junction unmatched. This CDR3 is CASCRDRSSYGYTF. CDR3 bases: TGTGCCAGCTGCCGGGACAGAAGCTCCTATGGCTACACCTTC.

This clone was seen only once. The chain couples TRBV28 to TRBJ2-7, with D possibly being TRBD1 (6 bases). The V gene lost 8 bases and the J gene lost 4 bases, with 15 bases spanning the gap. This CDR3 contains 13 residues. From germline, CDR1 is MDHEN and CDR2 SYDVKM. The CDR3 DNA sequence: TGTGCCAGCGGCGGACAGCCGATATACGAGCAGTACTTC. Its protein is CASGGQPIYEQYF.

The rearrangement joins TRBV7-3 to TRBJ1-6; D unclear. The V gene lost 2 bases and the J gene lost 3 bases, with 11 bases spanning the gap. The CDR3 is 16 amino acids. Germline CDR1 and CDR2: SGHTA and FQGTGA. In DNA form, the CDR3 reads TGTGCCAGCAGCTTAGAGGGAATAATCTATAATTCACCCCTCCACTTT. It specifies CASSLEGIIYNSPLHF.

The V call is TRBV2, the J call TRBJ1-1; the D gene is possibly TRBD1 (5 bases). The CDR3 has 13 amino acids. The V end lost 7 bases, the J end lost 2 bases, and 11 bases lay between the germline ends. Germline V gene lookup returns CDR1 SNHLY and CDR2 FYNNEI. The CDR3 coding sequence is TGTGCCAGCACCCGGGGGATTAACACTGAAGCTTTCTTT. It translates to CASTRGINTEAFF.

This clone was seen a handful of times. Other DNA sequences in this specimen translate into the identical CDR3. The chain couples TRBV3-1 (or the pseudogene TRBV3-2) to TRBJ1-1, with TRBD1 matching over 7 bases. CDR1 and CDR2 from the germline V gene are LGHDT and YNNKEL (reference sequence). CDR3 length: 12 residues. Trimming cost V 3 bases and J 7 bases; bases outside gene matches: 2. In nucleotides, the CDR3 is TGTGCCAGCAGCCAGGGACAGCGTGAAGCTTTCTTT. Its translation is CASSQGQREAFF.

The V gene is TRBV2, the J gene TRBJ2-2; 7 bases fit TRBD2. The CDR3 totals 14 residues. Germline V CDR1 and CDR2: SNHLY, FYNNEI. The V gene end was trimmed by 7 bases and the J gene end by 1 base; junction bases not matched to a gene: 3. The DNA of the CDR3 is TGTGCCAGCAAGGGCGGGGGGAACACCGGGGAGCTGTTTTTT. Amino acid sequence: CASKGGGNTGELFF.